This passage covers 2 T cell receptor beta chains from one sample sequenced in a study of technical replicates of blood from a handful of donors. Generated by immunoSEQ multiplex PCR, the TCRdb table keeps only in-frame clones and is missing some. The table shows 55,000 to 75,000 clones, with over 85% occurring only once. The sequenced sample consisted of PBMCs. The source is a human donor in good health. Some clones in this sample may be carry-over from other donors' samples.

The rearrangement uses TRBV25-1 and TRBJ1-4; no clear D gene. The germline CDR1 and CDR2 sequences are MGHDK and SYGVNS. The length of the CDR3 is 14 residues. Trimming cost V 3 bases and J 7 bases, with 12 bases left between them. CDR3 protein: CASSDYTGREKLFF. The DNA of the CDR3 is TGTGCCAGCAGTGATTATACCGGTCGTGAAAAACTGTTTTTT.

The gene calls are TRBV27 and TRBJ2-5, with TRBD2 matching over 9 bases. Germline lookup yields CDR1 MNHEY and CDR2 SMNVEV (reference sequence). The CDR3 consists of 16 residues. Germline trimming cut 0 bases from V and 4 bases from J; bases unmatched to any gene: 6. The DNA for the CDR3 is TGTGCCAGCAGTTTATCGGTAGCGGGGGTTTCAGAGACCCAGTACTTC. This codes for CASSLSVAGVSETQYF.